The present entry profiles one T cell receptor beta chain with its context. TCRdb's copy holds only in-frame clones and misses some; the assay was immunoSEQ multiplex PCR. This table has tens of thousands of clones, about 86% appearing once. This sample was taken from a study of OX40 agonist ivuxolimab in advanced cancers. Study overall: A partial response was reached by three patients: one with hepatocellular carcinoma and two with cutaneous melanoma.

CDR3 length equals 14 residues. From germline, CDR1 is MNHEY and CDR2 SMNVEV (reference sequence). The V end lost 7 bases, the J end lost 4 bases, and 14 bases lay between the germline ends. The sample consisted of CD4+ or CD8+ T cells sorted from blood, taken in a trial of the OX40 agonist ivuxolimab. The source is an adult with an advanced solid tumor such as melanoma, head and neck, liver or kidney cancer. The V call is TRBV27, the J call TRBJ2-1; D might be TRBD2 (6 bases). Here the CDR3 reads CASTLVGGYNEQFF. CDR3 bases: TGTGCCAGCACCTTGGTCGGGGGTTACAATGAGCAGTTCTTC.